The 7 T cell receptor beta chains below come from one sample, sequenced in a study of blood T cell repertoires in COVID-19. Assay: immunoSEQ multiplex PCR; the TCRdb copy retains only in-frame clones and omits some. The sample records 130,000 to 150,000 clones, approximately 91% being singletons. Sequenced: peripheral blood. These receptors came from a human donor in a cohort sampled during active COVID-19.

The J gene is TRBJ2-7, the V gene TRBV7-2; D is unresolved. V was pared by 1 base and J by 4 bases, with 5 bases between. The CDR3 loop spans 12 amino acids. Germline V gene data show CDR1 as SGHTA and CDR2 as FQGNSA. The DNA for the CDR3 is TGTGCCAGCAGCTTAGACATTTACGAGCAGTACTTC. This sequence encodes CASSLDIYEQYF. The entire variable domain, with the rest obtained from reference TRBV7-2 and TRBJ2-7, is as follows: GAGVSQSPSNKVTEKGKDVELRCDPISGHTALYWYRQSLGQGLEFLIYFQGNSAPDKSGLPSDRFSAERTGGSVSTLTIQRTQQEDSAVYLCASSLDIYEQYFGPGTRLTVT.

The chain has TRBV3-1 (or the pseudogene TRBV3-2) and TRBJ2-3; the match to TRBD2 covers 7 bases. This CDR3 is built from 16 residues. J lost 3 bases, V lost 0 bases, and 6 bases had no gene match. CDR1 is LGHDT, CDR2 YNNKEL, per germline (reference sequence). CDR3 DNA: TGTGCCAGCAGCCAAGATTTGACGGGGGGTACAGATACGCAGTATTTT. Translating gives CASSQDLTGGTDTQYF.

V usage is TRBV3-1 (or the pseudogene TRBV3-2) and J usage is TRBJ1-1; TRBD1 might be the D (5 bases). From germline, CDR1 is LGHDT and CDR2 YNNKEL (reference sequence). This CDR3 spans 16 amino acids. Trimming cost V 0 bases and J 3 bases, with 14 bases left between them. CDR3 sequence (DNA): TGTGCCAGCAGCCAAGAAAATCTGGGGGGATACACTGAAGCTTTCTTT. This encodes CASSQENLGGYTEAFF.

Only one count was recorded for this clone. The chain carries TRBV30 and TRBJ1-4, with D possibly TRBD1 on 6 matching bases. Trimming pared 4 bases from V and 8 bases from J, leaving 14 bases between. This CDR3 is built from 13 residues. In germline, CDR1 is GTSNPN, CDR2 SVGIG (reference sequence). This CDR3 is CAWTGGRGEKLFF. As DNA, the CDR3 is TGTGCCTGGACGGGGGGGCGTGGGGAAAAACTGTTTTTT. The complete variable domain, with remaining parts taken from reference TRBV30 and TRBJ1-4, reads SQTIHQWPATLVQPVGSPLSLECTVEGTSNPNLYWYRQAAGRGLQLLFYSVGIGQISSEVPQNLSASRPQDRQFILSSKKLLLSDSGFYLCAWTGGRGEKLFFGSGTQLSVL.

The J gene is TRBJ1-6, the V gene TRBV7-9, with D uncertain. This CDR3 contains 16 residues. V lost 5 bases and J 8 bases, leaving 19 bases between the germline ends. Germline CDR1 is SEHNR and CDR2 is FQNEAQ (reference sequence). Here the CDR3 DNA reads TGTGCCAGCAGCCTAGGGCCGGCTGGAGGTTATTCACCCCTCCACTTT. Encoded protein: CASSLGPAGGYSPLHF.

The chain carries TRBV19 and TRBJ1-1, with D possibly TRBD1 on 6 matching bases. Germline V lookup: CDR1 LNHDA, CDR2 SQIVND (reference sequence). V was shortened by 6 bases and J by 1 base, with 12 bases between the two germline ends. This CDR3 comprises 14 residues. The CDR3 DNA is TGTGCCAGTAGGACCGACAGGCGGAACACTGAAGCTTTCTTT. It is translated as CASRTDRRNTEAFF. Looking up the rest from reference TRBV19 and TRBJ1-1 gives the full variable domain: DGGITQSPKYLFRKEGQNVTLSCEQNLNHDAMYWYRQDPGQGLRLIYYSQIVNDFQKGDIAEGYSVSREKKESFPLTVTSAQKNPTAFYLCASRTDRRNTEAFFGQGTRLTVV.

The V gene is TRBV10-3, the J gene TRBJ2-2; 8 nucleotides match TRBD1. Trimming at V came to 4 bases and at J to 5 bases, leaving 0 bases not matched to a gene. This CDR3 contains 13 residues. Germline V CDR1 and CDR2: ENHRY, SYGVKD. In DNA form, the CDR3 reads TGTGCCATCAGTGGACAGGGGACCGGGGAGCTGTTTTTT. Protein product: CAISGQGTGELFF.